This T cell receptor beta chain came from a study of cytomegalovirus exposure and HLA in healthy donors. The germline V gene has CDR1 SQVTM and CDR2 ANQGSEA. Trimming cost V 4 bases and J 5 bases, with 9 bases left between them. CDR3 length: 11 amino acids. Findings and caveats of the study: Roughly uniform depth of sequencing across donors was assumed in presence/absence analyses.

It was with 60 Vbeta and 13 Jbeta primers that the PCR ran. The repertoire was sequenced with immunoSEQ multiplex PCR; TCRdb's copy has only in-frame clones and lacks some. This sample yields around 160,000 clones, of which approximately 77% are seen a single time; around 2.3% belongs to the top ten. As to this clone: The antigen remains undetermined.

The clonotype originates from a man aged 45-65 years in good health and CMV-seropositive. V gene TRBV29-1 combines with J gene TRBJ2-7; maybe TRBD1 (6 bases). Sequencing was done on a sample of PBMCs. CDR3 amino acids: CSVGGRDEQYF. CDR3 DNA sequence: TGCAGCGTTGGGGGGCGTGACGAGCAGTACTTC.